The rows below give T cell receptor beta chains drawn from one sample of a study of T cells in localized non-small cell lung cancer. Sequencing was performed with immunoSEQ multiplex PCR; in TCRdb, only in-frame clones are kept and a portion is missing. The sample includes 25,000 to 35,000 clones, roughly 94% of them seen just once. The sample in question was peripheral blood, obtained before any cancer treatment. These receptors were collected from a woman aged 40-70 years with stage I lung adenocarcinoma. Both conserved end residues are part of each CDR3. Fields, in order: CDR3 length, V gene, CDR3 protein.

CDR3 length: 14; V gene: TRBV5-8; CDR3 protein: CASSLVTITDTQYF
CDR3 length: 12; V gene: TRBV27; CDR3 protein: CASSSLSNEQFF
CDR3 length: 14; V gene: TRBV5-5; CDR3 protein: CASSLQGANTEAFF
CDR3 length: 12; V gene: TRBV10-3; CDR3 protein: CAISESRDEAFF
CDR3 length: 15; V gene: TRBV7-2; CDR3 protein: CASSLGGAVGNTIYF
CDR3 length: 15; V gene: TRBV7-2; CDR3 protein: CASSLTGPSNQPQHF
CDR3 length: 17; V gene: TRBV4-3; CDR3 protein: CASSQEGVGRRNEKLFF
CDR3 length: 15; V gene: TRBV9; CDR3 protein: CASSAQGNGANVLTF
CDR3 length: 15; V gene: TRBV5-1; CDR3 protein: CASSLGTINSYEQYF
CDR3 length: 12; V gene: TRBV19; CDR3 protein: CASSTRHYGYTF
CDR3 length: 13; V gene: TRBV7-9; CDR3 protein: CASSLVANQPQHF
CDR3 length: 17; V gene: TRBV11-2; CDR3 protein: CASSLVRGGGSGNTIYF
CDR3 length: 13; V gene: TRBV5-1; CDR3 protein: CASSVQGGTEAFF
CDR3 length: 16; V gene: TRBV7-8; CDR3 protein: CASSSRDTQRADTQYF
CDR3 length: 12; V gene: TRBV12-5; CDR3 protein: CASGLAGNTIYF
CDR3 length: 16; V gene: TRBV7-9; CDR3 protein: CASSASGRRGYNEQFF
CDR3 length: 13; V gene: TRBV5-1; CDR3 protein: CASSMGLVYEQYF
CDR3 length: 14; V gene: TRBV19; CDR3 protein: CASSSKRMNTEAFF
CDR3 length: 14; V gene: TRBV18; CDR3 protein: CASSHSTGGYGYTF
CDR3 length: 15; V gene: TRBV9; CDR3 protein: CASSVEVTLVGGQYF
CDR3 length: 14; V gene: TRBV28; CDR3 protein: CASFDAGRNYGYTF
CDR3 length: 17; V gene: TRBV19; CDR3 protein: CASSRGRFLGGANEQFF
CDR3 length: 14; V gene: TRBV5-4; CDR3 protein: CASRRGRMNTEAFF
CDR3 length: 13; V gene: TRBV27; CDR3 protein: CASSSRQGLKLFF
CDR3 length: 14; V gene: TRBV5-1; CDR3 protein: CASSWGAGSYEQYF
CDR3 length: 13; V gene: TRBV10-3; CDR3 protein: CAIRPREGQPQHF
CDR3 length: 15; V gene: TRBV10-3; CDR3 protein: CATAGGIEGVYEQYF
CDR3 length: 15; V gene: TRBV18; CDR3 protein: CASSLLSTTGSFYTF
CDR3 length: 19; V gene: TRBV28; CDR3 protein: CASSLYFMVGTGGSQPQHF
CDR3 length: 14; V gene: TRBV7-9; CDR3 protein: CASSLVSVNTEAFF
CDR3 length: 14; V gene: TRBV25-1; CDR3 protein: CASSKGGGNNEQYF
CDR3 length: 11; V gene: TRBV20-1; CDR3 protein: CSASPGSEAFF
CDR3 length: 13; V gene: TRBV5-8; CDR3 protein: CASSWGQNTEAFF
CDR3 length: 16; V gene: TRBV11-2; CDR3 protein: CASSLFETPSEETQYF
CDR3 length: 13; V gene: TRBV6-5; CDR3 protein: CASSSDQAYTIYF
CDR3 length: 14; V gene: TRBV6-1; CDR3 protein: CASRPMGGSYEQYF
CDR3 length: 13; V gene: TRBV5-4; CDR3 protein: CASSKWRDYEQYF
CDR3 length: 13; V gene: TRBV5-4; CDR3 protein: CASSGRQGVEQYF
CDR3 length: 14; V gene: TRBV5-8; CDR3 protein: CASSPGTYQETQYF
CDR3 length: 16; V gene: TRBV29-1; CDR3 protein: CSVRTGGTSSGNTIYF
CDR3 length: 16; V gene: TRBV5-6; CDR3 protein: CASTRWERGSTDTQYF
CDR3 length: 17; V gene: TRBV2; CDR3 protein: CASSEATGGLYFAEAFF
CDR3 length: 13; V gene: TRBV19; CDR3 protein: CADLFCPEETQYF
CDR3 length: 16; V gene: TRBV6-6; CDR3 protein: CASSYPDRINTGELFF
CDR3 length: 13; V gene: TRBV27; CDR3 protein: CASKLQQNTEAFF
CDR3 length: 15; V gene: TRBV5-1; CDR3 protein: CASSLARAANEKLFF
CDR3 length: 13; V gene: TRBV6-6; CDR3 protein: CASSGASGNTIYF
CDR3 length: 15; V gene: TRBV19; CDR3 protein: CASSIGAGQLNEQYF